This T cell receptor beta chain was observed in a study of regulatory T cells in long-lasting Graves disease. Notes on this clonotype: Antigen specificity is unknown.

The CDR3 loop spans 15 amino acids. CDR1 and CDR2 from the germline V gene are SGHRS and YFSETQ. With 3 bases clipped from V and 3 bases from J, the junction kept 8 bases outside the gene matches. Study results and caveats: Persistent Graves' patients showed less TCR diversity than newly diagnosed ones. Favoring TRBV28, TRBJ1-2 and TRBJ2-5 was a feature seen in persistent disease.

In building TCR beta libraries, iRepertoire HTBI primers were used together with Arm-PCR of CDR3 regions. Each CDR3 protein gets one entry after TCRdb re-called the multiplex PCR reads with MiXCR. The sample shows a few hundred thousand distinct CDR3 sequences, about 20% of them seen only once. Time point described: persistent/refractory GD, antithyroid drugs over 5 years with positive TRAb. PBMCs provided the RNA from which the TCR library was made. An endocrinology department in Xi'an, China, recruited the patients. This clonotype was sampled from a female donor with Graves disease. This material consisted of peripheral blood mononuclear cells (PBMCs), taken when the disease was refractory, from a patient treated with antithyroid drugs. The rearrangement joins TRBV5-1 to TRBJ2-7; 8 nucleotides match TRBD2. The CDR3 bases are TGCGCCAGCAGCTCCAGTCCCGGGACTAGCTACGAGCAGTACTTC. Its translation is CASSSSPGTSYEQYF.